This T cell receptor (beta chain) was documented in a study of cytomegalovirus exposure and HLA in healthy donors. The PCR used 60 Vbeta and 13 Jbeta primers. Profiling relied on immunoSEQ multiplex PCR, and the TCRdb table lists in-frame clones only, not all of them. This table holds some 130,000 clones, 79% found once. The ends were cut back, 5 bases at V and 0 bases at J, with 11 bases in the middle. Germline V lookup: CDR1 MNHNS, CDR2 SASEGT. The CDR3 has 15 residues. The sequenced sample was PBMCs. The TCR sequence derives from a man between 18 and 35 years old in good health and CMV-seronegative. This chain connects TRBV6-1 to TRBJ1-5; no reliable D call. The CDR3 reads CASSQTTYSNQPQHF. For the CDR3, the DNA is TGTGCCAGCAGTCAAACGACATATAGCAATCAGCCCCAGCATTTT.